These T cell receptor beta chains were read from a single sample in a study of blood T cell repertoires in COVID-19. TCRdb's table, derived via immunoSEQ multiplex PCR, lists solely in-frame clones and lacks some. The table lists 90,000 to 100,000 clones, 86% of them singletons. The sequenced sample was peripheral blood. The receptor set was obtained from a man aged 80 or over with acute or convalescent COVID-19. Each CDR3 is given with its conserved first and last residue. D genes are given only for firm matches. The size entry is marked missing in some rows and otherwise reads once, few, many or a size class.

D gene	V gene	J gene	clone size	CDR3 DNA	CDR3 protein
.	TRBV29-1	TRBJ2-3	.	TGCAGCGCCCGGGAAGGAACAGACACAGATACGCAGTATTTT	CSAREGTDTDTQYF
TRBD2	TRBV5-8	TRBJ2-1	once	TGTGCCAGCAGCTTGGGGCTAGCGGACTACAATGAGCAGTTCTTC	CASSLGLADYNEQFF
TRBD2	TRBV19	TRBJ2-7	.	TGTGCCAGTAGTACTGCCCAAGGGATAGCGGGAGTTCGTGAGCAGTACTTC	CASSTAQGIAGVREQYF
TRBD1	TRBV7-9	TRBJ1-2	.	TGTGCCAGCAGCTTAGCGGCTTTGGCGGGCAGGGGGAACTATGGCTACACCTTC	CASSLAALAGRGNYGYTF
.	TRBV7-3	TRBJ2-3	.	TGTGCCAGCAGCTTATATTCGGCAGATACGCAGTATTTT	CASSLYSADTQYF
TRBD2	TRBV7-2	TRBJ2-7	.	TGTGCCAGCAGCTTAGAGGGGACTAGCGGAACCTACGAGCAGTACTTC	CASSLEGTSGTYEQYF
.	TRBV9	TRBJ2-7	.	TGTGCCAGCAGCGTAGGGCAGGCAGTCTCCTACGAGCAGTACTTC	CASSVGQAVSYEQYF
.	TRBV6-5	TRBJ2-1	.	TGTGCCAGCAGGGGATTGGGGGCAAATGAGCAGTTCTTC	CASRGLGANEQFF
.	TRBV19	TRBJ1-6	.	TGTGCCAGTACCCAGGGGAGCTCCTATAATTCACCCCTCCACTTT	CASTQGSSYNSPLHF
.	TRBV28	TRBJ1-4	.	TGTGCCAGCAGTAGCAGGGGATCGGCTAATGAAAAACTGTTTTTT	CASSSRGSANEKLFF
.	TRBV11-2	TRBJ2-5	.	TGTGCCAGCAGCACGGGGGGGGACAGCCAAGAGACCCAGTACTTC	CASSTGGDSQETQYF
TRBD1	TRBV6-2/TRBV6-3	TRBJ1-6	.	TGTGCCAGCAGTGATACAGGGGGTGACTCACCCCTCCACTTT	CASSDTGGDSPLHF
.	TRBV11-2	TRBJ2-5	.	TGTGCCAGCAGCCCCGCCGGGGGAGCGAGGACCCAGTACTTC	CASSPAGGARTQYF
TRBD2	TRBV28	TRBJ2-5	.	TGTGCCAGCAGCCCGCGGGGGGGGGCAGAGACCCAGTACTTC	CASSPRGGAETQYF
.	TRBV7-3	TRBJ1-1	.	TGTGCCAGCAGCGCAGGGATCAACACTGAAGCTTTCTTT	CASSAGINTEAFF
.	TRBV6-5	TRBJ1-5	.	TGTGCCAGCAGTCAGGGATTGGTTCAGCCCCAGCATTTT	CASSQGLVQPQHF